Listed here are 13 T cell receptor beta chains from one sample, sequenced in a study of T cell repertoires in aging, cancer and after chemotherapy. TRB rearrangements spanning V, D and J were amplified using mixed TRB-A/B primers. TCRdb ran MiXCR on the multiplex PCR reads and lists one entry per CDR3 protein. Of some 3,000 distinct CDR3 sequences in the sample, about 30% were seen once. The template was genomic DNA from peripheral blood, not RNA. The sample was blood. Receptors were obtained from a human donor with a solid tumor.

The chain links TRBV30 to TRBJ1-2; D perhaps matches TRBD1 (5 bases). The V gene's germline CDR1 is GTSNPN and CDR2 SVGIG (reference sequence). The CDR3 has 14 residues. Trimming took off 4 bases at V and 1 base at J, with 13 bases between the two ends. The CDR3 spells CAWTGGIHNYGYTF. The CDR3 bases are TGTGCCTGGACCGGGGGGATTCATAACTATGGCTACACCTTC.

The chain joins TRBV15 to TRBJ2-6; 7 nucleotides align to TRBD2. V dropped 1 base and J dropped 4; count of bases not matched to a gene: 10. Per germline, CDR1 LNHNV and CDR2 YYDKDF (reference sequence). This CDR3 comprises 18 residues. CDR3 DNA: TGTGCCACCAGCAGAGCTGACAGCGGGGAATGGGGGGCCAACGTCCTGACTTTC. Translating gives CATSRADSGEWGANVLTF.

The rearrangement joins TRBV20-1 to TRBJ2-1; no reliable D call. CDR1 is DFQATT, CDR2 SNEGSKA, per germline (reference sequence). The CDR3 runs 14 residues. Trimming cost V 0 bases and J 4 bases, with 10 bases left between them. CDR3 sequence (DNA): TGCAGTGCTAGAGACATTAGGCCATACAATGAGCAGTTCTTC. The encoded protein is CSARDIRPYNEQFF.

V and J are TRBV7-3 and TRBJ1-2; the D gene is possibly TRBD1 (6 bases). V was shortened by 6 bases and J by 4 bases, with 9 bases between the two germline ends. The germline CDR1 and CDR2 sequences are SGHTA and FQGTGA. The CDR3 covers 12 residues. CDR3 amino acids: CASRGQIYGYTF. The CDR3 DNA reads as TGTGCCAGCAGAGGACAGATCTATGGCTACACCTTC. Complete variable domain (other parts from reference TRBV7-3 and TRBJ1-2): GAGVSQTPSNKVTEKGKYVELRCDPISGHTALYWYRQSLGQGPEFLIYFQGTGAADDSGLPNDRFFAVRPEGSVSTLKIQRTERGDSAVYLCASRGQIYGYTFGSGTRLTVV.

This chain links TRBV19 with TRBJ1-2, with TRBD1 matching 7 bases. V lost 10 bases and J lost 8; bases outside the gene matches: 19. The CDR3 contains 15 residues. From germline, CDR1 is LNHDA and CDR2 SQIVND (reference sequence). The CDR3, as DNA: TGTGCCACCTGGCGGGCCGGGCAGGGGGTCGGCGGCTACACCTTC. This translates into CATWRAGQGVGGYTF.

J is TRBJ2-7 and V is TRBV20-1; 7 bases are a match to TRBD1. The CDR3 runs to 13 residues. J lost 3 bases, V lost 5 bases, and 7 bases had no gene match. Germline CDR1 is DFQATT and CDR2 is SNEGSKA (reference sequence). The CDR3 reads CSAPRPGGYEQYF. As DNA, the CDR3 is TGCAGTGCTCCGAGGCCAGGGGGCTACGAGCAGTACTTC.

This clonotype is deemed large. The chain combines TRBV30 with TRBJ1-2; D not resolved. Trimming removed 0 bases from V and 1 base from J, with 6 bases in between. This CDR3 contains 13 residues. From germline, CDR1 is GTSNPN and CDR2 SVGIG (reference sequence). The chain's CDR3 is CAWSVQNNYGYTF. The CDR3 DNA follows: TGTGCCTGGAGTGTACAGAATAACTATGGCTACACCTTC.

V and J are TRBV6-5 and TRBJ2-1; no clear D. The CDR3 consists of 15 residues. Trimming shortened V by 7 bases and J by 2 bases, and 15 bases separated the two germline ends. In germline, CDR1 is MNHEY, CDR2 SVGAGI. This CDR3 reads CASTPASGPYNEQFF. CDR3 nucleotide sequence: TGTGCCAGCACCCCAGCCAGTGGACCCTACAATGAGCAGTTCTTC.

This chain connects TRBV12-3 or TRBV12-4 to TRBJ2-1; 12 bases line up with TRBD2. The CDR3 length is 16 residues. V gave up 5 bases and J gave up 7 bases; unmatched junction bases: 9. In DNA form, the CDR3 reads TGTGCCAGCAGTACGCTAGCGGGGGGGCCATTTAATGAGCAGTTCTTC. The encoded protein is CASSTLAGGPFNEQFF.

The chain employs TRBV28 and TRBJ1-6; maybe TRBD1 (5 bases). The CDR3 is made up of 14 amino acids. The germline V gene has CDR1 MDHEN and CDR2 SYDVKM. The V and J ends lost 9 bases and 7 bases respectively, with 16 bases between them. DNA for the CDR3: TGTGCCAGTTTTTCCGGGGGTCAGAATTCACCCCTCCACTTT. It specifies CASFSGGQNSPLHF.

This clonotype was counted between two and nine times. The chain links TRBV20-1 to TRBJ1-5; the match to TRBD1 covers 7 bases. This CDR3 has 16 residues. The ends lost 6 bases at V and 0 bases at J; junction bases unmatched: 11. The germline CDR1 and CDR2 sequences are DFQATT and SNEGSKA (reference sequence). Here the CDR3 reads CSATRTGVHSNQPQHF. The CDR3 DNA is TGCAGTGCAACCCGGACAGGAGTTCATAGCAATCAGCCCCAGCATTTT.

This clonotype has only a few counts. This chain links TRBV7-2 with TRBJ2-5; 11 bases agree with TRBD1. Per germline, CDR1 SGHTA and CDR2 FQGNSA. The CDR3 is 15 amino acids. J gave up 4 bases and V 4 bases, and 5 bases lay outside the gene matches. In DNA, the CDR3 is TGTGCCAGCAGCTCTTGGACAGGGGGCGCAGAGACCCAGTACTTC. Encoded protein: CASSSWTGGAETQYF. The variable domain in full, completed from reference TRBV7-2 and TRBJ2-5, reads GAGVSQSPSNKVTEKGKDVELRCDPISGHTALYWYRQSLGQGLEFLIYFQGNSAPDKSGLPSDRFSAERTGGSVSTLTIQRTQQEDSAVYLCASSSWTGGAETQYFGPGTRLLVL.

This clonotype has a single count. The V gene is TRBV7-2, the J gene TRBJ2-3, with D maybe TRBD2 (6 bases). This CDR3 has 15 amino acids. The V end lost 5 bases, the J end lost 1 base, and 13 bases lay between the germline ends. Germline V gene data show CDR1 as SGHTA and CDR2 as FQGNSA. CDR3 coding DNA: TGTGCCAGCAGCCGGCCGGGGGTCCGCACAGATACGCAGTATTTT. Amino acid sequence: CASSRPGVRTDTQYF.